This T cell receptor beta chain stems from a study of identical twins. A word on this clonotype: Its cognate antigen is unknown.

This CDR3 has 18 residues. Germline-derived CDR1 and CDR2 are MNHEY and SVGEGT. The ends lost 4 bases at V and 8 bases at J; junction bases unmatched: 19. Whole-study results and caveats: Interpretation of the results relied on cross-sectional statistical analysis and not on following the same donors. The presence of invariant MAIT and iNKT cells could partly confound analyses of zero-insertion sequences.

One entry per CDR3 protein, called by TCRdb with MiXCR from the 5' RACE reads. The sample consists of some 560,000 distinct CDR3 sequences, over 8.5% of them appearing once. The same specimen was also included in a second study, on yellow fever vaccine responses in identical twins.

The sequenced sample consisted of PBMCs. The V gene is TRBV6-2 or TRBV6-3, the J gene TRBJ2-2, with 7 nucleotides matching TRBD1. The TCR sequence derives from a woman younger than 35 in good health. The CDR3 sequence is CASSSSSDRAYYGGELFF. The CDR3 DNA reads as TGTGCCAGCAGTTCCTCGAGCGACAGGGCGTACTACGGGGGGGAGCTGTTTTTT.